This T cell receptor (beta chain) was sequenced in a study of a mutant IDH1 vaccine in newly diagnosed glioma (dated by TCRdb to the early 2020s). A note on the overall study: Vaccination was initiated 4-6 weeks after radiotherapy alone, or concurrently with temozolomide cycles in the chemotherapy-containing groups. Of the roughly 30 treated patients, 62.5% were male and around 40% were female, and a mean age of approximately 40 years was recorded. Longitudinal TCRB deep sequencing was done for 25 treated patients, wherever samples were available for exploratory analyses. Six visits were used for peripheral blood collection: V03 (baseline), V05, V07, V10, V12 and V13. Visit V12 was the week-35 safety follow-up and visit V13 was the week-47 end of study. Before enrollment, patients had received standard therapy of radiotherapy alone, temozolomide alone, or radiochemotherapy with temozolomide; most received the combination. Broad study findings and their caveats: Availability determined which PBMC samples were chosen for TCRB deep sequencing. The authors noted that analyses of patient blood samples could not be reproduced because of sample limitations. Changes in the top peripheral T cell clonotypes picked up by TCRB sequencing did not appear to be linked to pseudoprogression. Immune responses induced by the vaccine were seen in approximately 92% of patients across multiple MHC alleles.

Libraries came from the immunoSEQ multiplex PCR assay. Rearranged TCR beta chain sequences were amplified with the hsTCRB Kit following the manufacturer's protocol. An Illumina MiSeq was used to sequence the TCRB libraries. Processing in the source paper ran as follows. The kit vendor's proprietary platform handled demultiplexing, trimming and gene mapping. TCRdb carries this immuneACCESS record with in-frame sequences only. Its versions omit some clonotypes, under half of them owing to an unresolved V gene in the studies checked, with the rest unexplained. V, J and clone size derive from that table, while D and trimming were established from the DNA sequence. This sample is represented by tens of thousands of clones; over 75% of them were singletons. Of the sample, around 1.5% falls within the top ten clones. The sample holds one count of this clone. Its antigen remains unidentified. No base-level quality is on record; no much larger clone is a single base apart.

The time point label for this specimen denotes: week 35, safety follow-up. Each vaccine dose was 300 ug of a 20-mer mutant IDH1 peptide in Montanide, given subcutaneously with topical imiquimod. Eight vaccinations were administered to patients in weeks 1, 3, 5, 7, 11, 15, 19 and 23, corresponding to visits V03 through V10. The donors had newly diagnosed IDH1-mutant astrocytomas of WHO grade 3 or 4 that showed loss of nuclear ATRX. The samples were drawn from NOA16, a multicentre, single-arm, open-label phase I trial in Germany that tested a mutant IDH1 peptide vaccine in humans for the first time. Genomic DNA for TCRB sequencing was extracted from EDTA blood using the DNeasy Blood and Tissue Kit. The CDR3, cysteine through phenylalanine, is 13 amino acids long. The CDR3 DNA has 39 bases and is translated from base 1. CDR1 MNHNS and CDR2 SASEGT were looked up in the germline V gene. V and J lose 2 bases and 5 bases, and a span of 9 bases separates them.

This receptor chain uses TRBV6-1 and TRBJ2-5; the best D guess is TRBD1, with 6 bases matching. The sample in question was PBMCs, obtained from a glioma patient whose treatment included an IDH1 peptide vaccine. This receptor was obtained from a man between 35 and 55 years old with glioma. DNA sequence: TGTGCCAGCAGTGAACAGGGGTCGGAGACCCAGTACTTC. It translates as CASSEQGSETQYF.